Sequencing of this T cell receptor beta chain was carried out in a study of T cell responses to AZD1222 COVID-19 vaccine. Produced via immunoSEQ multiplex PCR; TCRdb's table is partial and in-frame only. The sample consists of about 150,000 clones, 92% of them appearing once. Turning to this clone: As yet, its antigen is unknown.

Losses at the gene ends were 5 bases for V and 6 bases for J; bases not matched to a gene: 4. CDR1 SGHAT and CDR2 FQNNGV come from the germline V gene. The CDR3 has 14 residues. Study conclusions and caveats: A mostly white British donor set with more females was recruited, and clonal diversity was possibly underestimated. Spike-specific TCR depth and breadth grew after two AZD1222 doses.

Material: peripheral blood, obtained 28 days after the second AZD1222 dose. This TCR derives from an adult who received the AZD1222 COVID-19 vaccine. J is TRBJ2-7 and V is TRBV11-2, with 13 bases fitting TRBD2. In DNA, the CDR3 is TGTGCCAGCAGCCATGGACTAGCGGGAGTCGAGCAGTACTTC. It is translated as CASSHGLAGVEQYF.